The sequence of this T cell receptor beta chain was determined in a study of blood T cell repertoires in COVID-19. The wider study: Some COVID-19 samples were acute and others convalescent; all came from the United States, Italy and Spain. T cells, B-cell-depleted T cells, or PBMCs provided the cDNA or gDNA that served as material.

The CDR3 is 17 residues long. The germline V gene encodes CDR1 MRHNA and CDR2 SNTAGT. V lost 7 bases to trimming and J lost 9 bases, with 30 bases between them. Original processing methods: Amplification of reference gene primers provided the estimated nucleated cell counts. Here immunoSEQ multiplex PCR was the method, and the copy in TCRdb shows in-frame clones only, minus some. The DNA was the basis for D and trimming; V, J and clone size are from that table. The sample has about 160,000 clones, roughly nine tenths seen once. This clonotype was obtained from a man aged 45-60 years with acute or convalescent COVID-19. This chain connects TRBV6-4 to TRBJ1-2, with a possible D match to TRBD1 (5 bases). Source material: peripheral blood. CDR3 DNA sequence: TGTGCCAGCACCCTTGGGGGGACTTTCTCGAACTTATGGAGCTACACCTTC. Translation: CASTLGGTFSNLWSYTF.